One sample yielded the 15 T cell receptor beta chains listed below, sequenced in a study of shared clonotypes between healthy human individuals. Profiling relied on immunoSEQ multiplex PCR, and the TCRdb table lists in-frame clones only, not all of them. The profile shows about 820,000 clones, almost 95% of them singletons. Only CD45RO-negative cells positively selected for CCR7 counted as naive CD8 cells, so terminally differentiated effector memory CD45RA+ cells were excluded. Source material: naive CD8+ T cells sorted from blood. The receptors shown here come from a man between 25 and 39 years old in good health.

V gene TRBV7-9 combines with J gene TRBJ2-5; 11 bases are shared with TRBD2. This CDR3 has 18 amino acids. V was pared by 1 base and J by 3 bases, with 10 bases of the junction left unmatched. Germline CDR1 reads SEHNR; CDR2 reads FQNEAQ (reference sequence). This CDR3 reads CASSLGLAGWDQKETQYF. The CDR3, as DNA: TGTGCCAGCAGCTTAGGACTAGCGGGATGGGATCAGAAAGAGACCCAGTACTTC.

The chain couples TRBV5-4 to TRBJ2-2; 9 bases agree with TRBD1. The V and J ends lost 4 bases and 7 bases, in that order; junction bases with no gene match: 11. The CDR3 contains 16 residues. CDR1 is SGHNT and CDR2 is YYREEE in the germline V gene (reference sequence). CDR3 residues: CASSPLGDRVNGELFF. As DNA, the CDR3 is TGTGCCAGCAGCCCCCTGGGGGACAGGGTTAACGGGGAGCTGTTTTTT.

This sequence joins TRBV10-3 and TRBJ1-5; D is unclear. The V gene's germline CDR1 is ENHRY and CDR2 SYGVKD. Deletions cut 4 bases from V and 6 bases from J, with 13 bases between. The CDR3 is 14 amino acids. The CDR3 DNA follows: TGTGCCATCAGTGCTGAGGAATCGGTTCAGCCCCAGCATTTT. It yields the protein CAISAEESVQPQHF.

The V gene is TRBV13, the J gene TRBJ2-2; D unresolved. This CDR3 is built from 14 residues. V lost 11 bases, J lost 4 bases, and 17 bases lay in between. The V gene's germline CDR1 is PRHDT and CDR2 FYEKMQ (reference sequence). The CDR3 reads CAFRQWVGTGELFF. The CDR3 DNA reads TGTGCCTTCAGGCAGTGGGTGGGCACCGGGGAGCTGTTTTTT.

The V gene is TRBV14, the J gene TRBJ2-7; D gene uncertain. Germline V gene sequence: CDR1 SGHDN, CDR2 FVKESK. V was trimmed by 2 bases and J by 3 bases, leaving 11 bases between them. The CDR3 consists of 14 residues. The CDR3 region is CASSQSVTNYEQYF. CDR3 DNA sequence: TGTGCCAGCAGCCAATCAGTCACTAACTACGAGCAGTACTTC.

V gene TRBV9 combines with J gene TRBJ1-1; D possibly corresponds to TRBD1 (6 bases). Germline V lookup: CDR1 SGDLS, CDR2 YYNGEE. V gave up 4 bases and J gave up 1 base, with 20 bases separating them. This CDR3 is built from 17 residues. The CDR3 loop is CASSNPVGGRANTEAFF. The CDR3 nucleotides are TGTGCCAGCAGCAACCCGGTGGGGGGCAGGGCGAACACTGAAGCTTTCTTT.

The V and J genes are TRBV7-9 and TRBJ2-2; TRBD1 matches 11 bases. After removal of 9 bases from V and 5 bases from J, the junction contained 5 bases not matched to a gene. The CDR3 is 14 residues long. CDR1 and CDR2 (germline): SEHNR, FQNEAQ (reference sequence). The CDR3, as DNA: TGTGCCAGTGCGGACAGGGGGCTTACCGGGGAGCTGTTTTTT. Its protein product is CASADRGLTGELFF.

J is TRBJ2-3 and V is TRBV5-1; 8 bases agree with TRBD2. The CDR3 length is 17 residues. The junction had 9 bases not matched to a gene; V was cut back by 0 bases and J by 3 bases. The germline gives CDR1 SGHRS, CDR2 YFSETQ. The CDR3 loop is CASSLAEAGVGTDTQYF. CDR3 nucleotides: TGCGCCAGCAGCTTGGCCGAAGCGGGAGTGGGGACAGATACGCAGTATTTT.

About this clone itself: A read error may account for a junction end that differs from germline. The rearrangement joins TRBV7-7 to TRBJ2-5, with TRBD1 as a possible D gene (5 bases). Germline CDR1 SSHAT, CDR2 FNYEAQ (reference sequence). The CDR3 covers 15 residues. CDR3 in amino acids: CASSKGAEDGETQYF. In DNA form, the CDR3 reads TGTGCTAGCAGCAAAGGGGCCGAGGATGGGGAGACCCAGTACTTC.

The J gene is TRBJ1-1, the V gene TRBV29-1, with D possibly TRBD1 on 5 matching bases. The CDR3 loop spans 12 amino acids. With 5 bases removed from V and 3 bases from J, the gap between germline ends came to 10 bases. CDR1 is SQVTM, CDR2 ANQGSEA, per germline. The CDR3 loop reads CSVRGSDTEAFF. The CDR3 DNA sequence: TGCAGCGTTCGGGGGTCGGACACTGAAGCTTTCTTT.

CDR3 DNA: TGTGCCAGTAGTATAGGCGATGGCTACGAGCAGTACTTC. Amino acids: CASSIGDGYEQYF. The chain combines TRBV19 with TRBJ2-7; D ambiguous. V was pared by 1 base and J by 3 bases, with 7 bases between. In germline, CDR1 is LNHDA, CDR2 SQIVND (reference sequence). CDR3 length equals 13 residues.

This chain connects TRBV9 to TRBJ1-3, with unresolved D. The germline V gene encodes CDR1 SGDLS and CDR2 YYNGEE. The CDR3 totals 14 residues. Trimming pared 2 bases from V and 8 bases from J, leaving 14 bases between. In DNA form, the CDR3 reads TGTGCCAGCAGCGTCGACCAACGATGGGACACCATATATTTT. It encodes CASSVDQRWDTIYF.

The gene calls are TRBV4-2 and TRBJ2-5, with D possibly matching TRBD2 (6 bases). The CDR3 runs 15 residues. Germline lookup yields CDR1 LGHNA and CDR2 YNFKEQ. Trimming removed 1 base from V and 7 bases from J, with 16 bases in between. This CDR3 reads CASSQAGEVGGTQYF. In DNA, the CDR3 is TGTGCCAGCAGCCAAGCGGGGGAGGTTGGCGGGACCCAGTACTTC.

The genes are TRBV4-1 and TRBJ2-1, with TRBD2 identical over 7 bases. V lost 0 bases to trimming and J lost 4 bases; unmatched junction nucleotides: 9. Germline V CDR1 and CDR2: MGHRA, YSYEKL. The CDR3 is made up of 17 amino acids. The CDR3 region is CASSQDTSAITYNEQFF. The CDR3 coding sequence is TGCGCCAGCAGCCAAGATACTAGCGCTATCACATACAATGAGCAGTTCTTC.

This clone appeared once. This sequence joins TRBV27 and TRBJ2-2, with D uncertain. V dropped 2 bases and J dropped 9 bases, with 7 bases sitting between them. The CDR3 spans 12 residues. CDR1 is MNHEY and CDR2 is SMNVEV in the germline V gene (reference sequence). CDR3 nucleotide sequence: TGTGCCAGCAGTTTAGCCGGCCGGGAGCTGTTTTTT. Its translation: CASSLAGRELFF.